Here is one T cell receptor (beta chain) with its context. Its target is unknown. Sequenced by immunoSEQ multiplex PCR; TCRdb stores in-frame clones only, minus some. The data show 110,000 to 150,000 clones, 70% to 90% seen once. This sample was taken from a study of T cell responses to AZD1222 COVID-19 vaccine. Study-wide results and limits: Seropositive AZD1222 recipients at baseline numbered only five to seven.

Germline CDR1 KGHSH, CDR2 LQKENI. V shed 6 bases and J shed 4 bases, with 12 bases lying between them. The CDR3 contains 13 residues. The sequence derives from an adult in good health. The sample consisted of peripheral blood, taken on day 0 of AZD1222 vaccination. V and J are TRBV18 and TRBJ1-1, with D possibly matching TRBD1 (5 bases). The CDR3: CASSRDGGTEAFF. CDR3 nucleotides: TGTGCCAGCTCCAGGGACGGGGGCACTGAAGCTTTCTTT.